The sequence of this T cell receptor (beta chain) was determined in a study of shared clonotypes between healthy human individuals. Study context: Three plates were used per donor for CD4 naive, three for CD4 memory, two for CD8 naive and one for CD8 memory. Points from the study as a whole: Unshared clonotypes carried lower generation probabilities than those common to all four donors. Sampling involved blood alone; tissue repertoires likely differ.

Naive CD8 cells lacked CD45RO, underwent positive selection for CCR7 and left out terminally differentiated effector memory CD45RA+ cells. Only in-frame clones appear in the TCRdb table, and some are missing; sequencing was by immunoSEQ multiplex PCR. The sample consists of about 2 million clones, less than 95% of them appearing once. Worth noting for this clone: Its antigen is unidentified.

Sample: naive CD8+ T cells sorted from blood. This clonotype was sampled from a man aged 18 to 29 in good health.

The CDR3: CASSPPALSGEYQETQYF. The CDR3 nucleotides read TGCGCCAGCAGCCCTCCGGCCCTTAGTGGGGAGTACCAAGAGACCCAGTACTTC. The chain combines TRBV4-1 with TRBJ2-5, with a weak D call TRBD2 (5 bases). The germline CDR1 and CDR2 sequences are MGHRA and YSYEKL. The CDR3 runs to 18 residues. V gave up 4 bases and J gave up 0 bases, with 21 bases separating them.